Each of the 5 T cell receptor beta chains below was sequenced from the same sample in a study of blood T cell repertoires in COVID-19. Profiled with immunoSEQ multiplex PCR; TCRdb holds only in-frame clones, not every one. The table includes hundreds of thousands of clones, more than 70% detected once. The sequencing input was PBMCs or T cells enriched from blood (not recorded which). The receptor set was obtained from a woman in her sixties or seventies in a cohort exposed to, infected with or recovered from COVID-19 (not recorded which).

This clone came up a few times. The chain is built from TRBV27 and TRBJ1-2; a weak D match, TRBD1 (5 bases). V dropped 5 bases and J dropped 4 bases, with 8 bases sitting between them. The CDR3 has 12 amino acids. Germline-derived CDR1 and CDR2 are MNHEY and SMNVEV (reference sequence). CDR3 sequence (DNA): TGTGCCAGCAGTAACGGGGGCTATGGCTACACCTTC. Encoded protein: CASSNGGYGYTF.

The chain carries TRBV7-9 and TRBJ2-5; weak D call: TRBD1 (6 bases). V lost 5 bases to trimming and J lost 3 bases, with 13 bases between them. The CDR3 totals 14 residues. Germline loops: CDR1 SEHNR, CDR2 FQNEAQ (reference sequence). DNA for the CDR3: TGTGCCAGCAGCCCAGGGGTCCGGGAAGAGACCCAGTACTTC. Translation: CASSPGVREETQYF.

The chain has TRBV18 and TRBJ2-7; D call uncertain. The germline V gene has CDR1 KGHSH and CDR2 LQKENI. The germline V and J ends were trimmed by 4 bases and 5 bases, with 6 bases remaining between them. This CDR3 has 11 amino acids. Written as DNA, the CDR3 is TGTGCCAGCTCACGGCAGGACGAGCAGTACTTC. Amino acids: CASSRQDEQYF.

The CDR3 bases are TGCGCCAGCAGCTGGACCGGGACAGGGAAAGATACGCAGTATTTT. Protein: CASSWTGTGKDTQYF. V and J are TRBV5-1 and TRBJ2-3; 9 bases match TRBD1. The CDR3 runs 15 residues. V lost 3 bases to trimming and J lost 5 bases; unmatched junction nucleotides: 7. The germline V gene encodes CDR1 SGHRS and CDR2 YFSETQ.

The rearrangement uses TRBV7-9 and TRBJ1-3; 7 bases are shared with TRBD1. This CDR3 has 17 residues. Trimming cost V 5 bases and J 0 bases; bases outside gene matches: 10. Per the germline V gene, CDR1 is SEHNR and CDR2 is FQNEAQ (reference sequence). The CDR3 reads CASSPQGQRSSGNTIYF. CDR3 coding DNA: TGTGCCAGCAGCCCACAGGGACAGCGGAGCTCTGGAAACACCATATATTTT. Combining the CDR3 with reference TRBV7-9 and TRBJ1-3 gives the whole variable domain DTGVSQNPRHKITKRGQNVTFRCDPISEHNRLYWYRQTLGQGPEFLTYFQNEAQLEKSRLLSDRFSAERPKGSFSTLEIQRTEQGDSAMYLCASSPQGQRSSGNTIYFGEGSWLTVV.